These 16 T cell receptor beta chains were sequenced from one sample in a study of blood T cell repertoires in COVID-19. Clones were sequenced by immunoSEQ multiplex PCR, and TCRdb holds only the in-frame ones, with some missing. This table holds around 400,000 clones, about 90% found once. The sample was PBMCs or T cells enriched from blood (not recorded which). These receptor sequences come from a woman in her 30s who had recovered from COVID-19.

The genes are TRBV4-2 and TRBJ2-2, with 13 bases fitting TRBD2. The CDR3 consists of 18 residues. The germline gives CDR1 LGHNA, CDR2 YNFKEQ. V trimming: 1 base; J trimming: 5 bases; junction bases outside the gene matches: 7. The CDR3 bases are TGTGCCAGCAGCCAAGGGACTAGCGGGAGTTTTGGGACCGGGGAGCTGTTTTTT. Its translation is CASSQGTSGSFGTGELFF.

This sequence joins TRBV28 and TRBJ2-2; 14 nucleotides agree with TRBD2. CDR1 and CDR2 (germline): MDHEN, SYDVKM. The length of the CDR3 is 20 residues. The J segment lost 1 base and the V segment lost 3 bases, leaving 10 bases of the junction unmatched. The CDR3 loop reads CASSLTSGRAIFENTGELFF. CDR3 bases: TGTGCCAGCAGTTTGACTAGCGGGAGGGCTATTTTTGAGAACACCGGGGAGCTGTTTTTT.

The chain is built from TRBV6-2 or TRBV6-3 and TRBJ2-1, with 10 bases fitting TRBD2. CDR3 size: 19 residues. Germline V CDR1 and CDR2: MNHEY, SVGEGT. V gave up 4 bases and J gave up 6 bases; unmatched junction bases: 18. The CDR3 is CASSFPQGISGRRPNEQFF. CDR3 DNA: TGTGCCAGCAGTTTCCCTCAAGGGATTAGCGGGAGGAGGCCCAATGAGCAGTTCTTC.

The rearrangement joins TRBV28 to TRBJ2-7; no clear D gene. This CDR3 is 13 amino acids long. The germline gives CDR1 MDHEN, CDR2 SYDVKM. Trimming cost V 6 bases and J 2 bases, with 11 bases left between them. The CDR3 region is CASSPFRAYEQYF. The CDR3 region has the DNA TGTGCCAGCAGCCCCTTCCGGGCCTACGAGCAGTACTTC.

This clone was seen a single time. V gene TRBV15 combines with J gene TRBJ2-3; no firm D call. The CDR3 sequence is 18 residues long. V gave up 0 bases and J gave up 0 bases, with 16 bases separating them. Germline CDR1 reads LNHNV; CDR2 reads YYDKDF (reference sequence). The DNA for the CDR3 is TGTGCCACCAGCAGAGATCCTCCGCACTTAACTAGCACAGATACGCAGTATTTT. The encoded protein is CATSRDPPHLTSTDTQYF. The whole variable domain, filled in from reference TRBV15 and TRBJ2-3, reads DAMVIQNPRYQVTQFGKPVTLSCSQTLNHNVMYWYQQKSSQAPKLLFHYYDKDFNNEADTPDNFQSRRPNTSFCFLDIRSPGLGDTAMYLCATSRDPPHLTSTDTQYFGPGTRLTVL.

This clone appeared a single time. The CDR3 sequence is CASSLSRDNYGYTF. CDR3 bases: TGTGCCAGCAGCTTGTCCAGGGATAACTATGGCTACACCTTC. The chain carries TRBV7-2 and TRBJ1-2, with a weak D call TRBD1 (5 bases). CDR3 length: 14 residues. V lost 3 bases and J 1 base, leaving 9 bases between the germline ends. Germline CDR1 reads SGHTA; CDR2 reads FQGNSA.

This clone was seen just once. CDR3 loop: CASSWTGTGVPQPQHF. The CDR3 DNA reads as TGTGCCAGCAGCTGGACCGGGACAGGGGTGCCTCAGCCCCAGCATTTT. The rearrangement uses TRBV5-4 and TRBJ1-5, with 10 nucleotides matching TRBD1. Germline loops: CDR1 SGHNT, CDR2 YYREEE (reference sequence). Trimming took 3 bases from V and 6 from J; bases not matched to a gene: 9. This CDR3 is 16 amino acids long.

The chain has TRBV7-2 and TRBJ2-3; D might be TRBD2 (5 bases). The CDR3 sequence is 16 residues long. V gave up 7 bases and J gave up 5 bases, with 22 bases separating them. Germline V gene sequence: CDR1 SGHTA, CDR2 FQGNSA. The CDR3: CASNPRPPGLGDTQYF. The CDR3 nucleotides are TGTGCCAGCAACCCTAGACCCCCGGGGTTAGGAGATACGCAGTATTTT.

This chain's CDR3 is CASTSSGTEFTDTQYF. In DNA form, the CDR3 reads TGTGCCAGTACCTCATCGGGAACGGAATTCACAGATACGCAGTATTTT. This chain joins TRBV19 and TRBJ2-3; D is possibly TRBD2 (5 bases). The CDR3 covers 16 residues. Trimming left V 7 bases short and J 2 bases short, with 19 bases between. CDR1 and CDR2 from the germline V gene are LNHDA and SQIVND (reference sequence).

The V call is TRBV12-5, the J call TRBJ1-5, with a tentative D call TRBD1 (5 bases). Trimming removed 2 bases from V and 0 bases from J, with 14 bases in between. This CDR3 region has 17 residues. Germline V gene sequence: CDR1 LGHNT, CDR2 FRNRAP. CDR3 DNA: TGTGCTAGTGGTTTGAAACTGGGGGAGGGTAGCAATCAGCCCCAGCATTTT. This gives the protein CASGLKLGEGSNQPQHF.

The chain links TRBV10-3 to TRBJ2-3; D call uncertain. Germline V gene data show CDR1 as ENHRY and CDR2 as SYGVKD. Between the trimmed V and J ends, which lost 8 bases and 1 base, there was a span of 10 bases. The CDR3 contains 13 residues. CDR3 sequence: CAIGGQGTDTQYF. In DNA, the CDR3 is TGTGCCATCGGTGGGCAGGGCACAGATACGCAGTATTTT.

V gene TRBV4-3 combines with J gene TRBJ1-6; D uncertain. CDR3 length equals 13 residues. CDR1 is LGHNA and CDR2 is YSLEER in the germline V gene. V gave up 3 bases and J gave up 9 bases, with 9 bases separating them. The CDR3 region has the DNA TGCGCCAGCAGCCAGGGTAGCCGTTCACCCCTCCACTTT. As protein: CASSQGSRSPLHF.

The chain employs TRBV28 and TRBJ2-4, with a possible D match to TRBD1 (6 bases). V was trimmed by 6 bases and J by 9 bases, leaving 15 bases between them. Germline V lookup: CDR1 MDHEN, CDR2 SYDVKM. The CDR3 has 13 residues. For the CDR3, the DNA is TGTGCCAGCAGGTCACCGGGACAACCCATTCAGTACTTC. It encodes CASRSPGQPIQYF.

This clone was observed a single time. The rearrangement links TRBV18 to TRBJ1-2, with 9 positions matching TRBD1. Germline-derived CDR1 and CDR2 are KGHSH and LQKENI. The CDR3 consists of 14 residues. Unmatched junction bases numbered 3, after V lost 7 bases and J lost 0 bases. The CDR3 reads CASLGQGANYGYTF. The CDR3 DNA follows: TGTGCCAGCTTGGGACAGGGAGCTAACTATGGCTACACCTTC. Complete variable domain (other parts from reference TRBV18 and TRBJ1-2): NAGVMQNPRHLVRRRGQEARLRCSPMKGHSHVYWYRQLPEEGLKFMVYLQKENIIDESGMPKERFSAEFPKEGPSILRIQQVVRGDSAAYFCASLGQGANYGYTFGSGTRLTVV.

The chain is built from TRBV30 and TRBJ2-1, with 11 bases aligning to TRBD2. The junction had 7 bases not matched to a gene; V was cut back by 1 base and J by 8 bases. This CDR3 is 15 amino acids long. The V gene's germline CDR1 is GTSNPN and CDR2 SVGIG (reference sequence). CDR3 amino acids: CAWSEVAGGRDEQFF. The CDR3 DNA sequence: TGTGCCTGGAGTGAGGTAGCGGGGGGGCGCGATGAGCAGTTCTTC.

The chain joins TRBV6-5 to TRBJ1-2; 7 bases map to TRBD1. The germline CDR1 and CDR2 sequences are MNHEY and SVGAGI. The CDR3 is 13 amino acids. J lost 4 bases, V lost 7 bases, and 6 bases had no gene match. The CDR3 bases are TGTGCCAGCATGGAGGGGGCGGGCTATGGCTACACCTTC. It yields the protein CASMEGAGYGYTF.